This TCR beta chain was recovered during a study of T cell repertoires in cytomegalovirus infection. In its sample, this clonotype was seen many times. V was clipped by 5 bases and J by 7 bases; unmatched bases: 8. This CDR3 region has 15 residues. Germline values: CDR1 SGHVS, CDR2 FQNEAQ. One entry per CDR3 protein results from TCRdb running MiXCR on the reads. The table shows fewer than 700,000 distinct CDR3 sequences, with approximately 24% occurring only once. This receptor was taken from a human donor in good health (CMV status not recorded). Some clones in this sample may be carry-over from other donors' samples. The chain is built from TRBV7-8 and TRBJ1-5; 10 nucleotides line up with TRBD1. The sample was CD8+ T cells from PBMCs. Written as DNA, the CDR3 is TGTGCCAGCAGCACGACAGGGGGCACGGGACAGCCCCAGCATTTT. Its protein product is CASSTTGGTGQPQHF. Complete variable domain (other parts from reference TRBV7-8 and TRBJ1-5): GAGVSQSPRYKVAKRGQDVALRCDPISGHVSLFWYQQALGQGPEFLTYFQNEAQLDKSGLPSDRFFAERPEGSVSTLKIQRTQQEDSAVYLCASSTTGGTGQPQHFGDGTRLSIL.